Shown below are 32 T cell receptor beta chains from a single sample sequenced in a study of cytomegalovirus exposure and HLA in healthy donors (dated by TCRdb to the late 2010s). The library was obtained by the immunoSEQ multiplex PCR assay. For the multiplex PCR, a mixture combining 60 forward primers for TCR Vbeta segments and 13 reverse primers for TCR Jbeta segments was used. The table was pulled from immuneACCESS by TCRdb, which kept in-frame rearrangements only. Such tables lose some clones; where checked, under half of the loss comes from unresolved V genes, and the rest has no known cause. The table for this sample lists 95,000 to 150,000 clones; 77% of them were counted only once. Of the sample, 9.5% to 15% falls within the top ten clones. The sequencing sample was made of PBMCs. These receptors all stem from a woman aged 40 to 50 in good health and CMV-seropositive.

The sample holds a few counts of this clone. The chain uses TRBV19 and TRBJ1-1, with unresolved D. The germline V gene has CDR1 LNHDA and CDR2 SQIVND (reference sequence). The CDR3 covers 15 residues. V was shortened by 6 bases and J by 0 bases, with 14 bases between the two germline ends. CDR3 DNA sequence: TGTGCCAGTAGAGCAGGTCTATTAATGAACACTGAAGCTTTCTTT. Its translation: CASRAGLLMNTEAFF.

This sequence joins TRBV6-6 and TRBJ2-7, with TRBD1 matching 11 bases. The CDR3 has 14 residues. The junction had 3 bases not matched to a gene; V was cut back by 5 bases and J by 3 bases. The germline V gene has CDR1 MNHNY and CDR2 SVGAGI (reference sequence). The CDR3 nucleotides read TGTGCCAGCAGTCGGACAGGGGGCGGCTACGAGCAGTACTTC. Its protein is CASSRTGGGYEQYF.

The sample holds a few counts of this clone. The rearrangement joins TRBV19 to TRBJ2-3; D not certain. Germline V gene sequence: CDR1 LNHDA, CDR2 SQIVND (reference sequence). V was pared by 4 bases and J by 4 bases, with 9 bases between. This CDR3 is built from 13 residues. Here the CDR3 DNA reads TGTGCCAGTAGTAGTCCAGAGGCAGATACGCAGTATTTT. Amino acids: CASSSPEADTQYF.

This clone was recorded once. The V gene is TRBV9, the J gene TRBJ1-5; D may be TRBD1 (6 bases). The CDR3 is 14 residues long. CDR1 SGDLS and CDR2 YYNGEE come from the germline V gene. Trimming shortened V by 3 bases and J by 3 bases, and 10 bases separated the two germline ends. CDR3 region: CASSAGATNQPQHF. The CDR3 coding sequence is TGTGCCAGCAGCGCAGGGGCAACCAATCAGCCCCAGCATTTT.

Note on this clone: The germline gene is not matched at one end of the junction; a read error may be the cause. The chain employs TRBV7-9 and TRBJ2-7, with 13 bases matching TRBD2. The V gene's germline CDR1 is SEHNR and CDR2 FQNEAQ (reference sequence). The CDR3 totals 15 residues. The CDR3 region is CSSSTGTSGVYEQYF. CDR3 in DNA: TGTTCCAGCAGCACCGGGACTAGCGGGGTTTACGAGCAGTACTTC.

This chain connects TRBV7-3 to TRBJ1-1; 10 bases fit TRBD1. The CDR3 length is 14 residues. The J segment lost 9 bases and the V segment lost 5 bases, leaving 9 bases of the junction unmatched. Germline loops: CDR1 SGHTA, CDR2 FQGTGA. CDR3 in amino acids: CASSVAGTGAKAFF. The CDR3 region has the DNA TGTGCCAGCAGCGTAGCCGGGACAGGGGCAAAAGCTTTCTTT.

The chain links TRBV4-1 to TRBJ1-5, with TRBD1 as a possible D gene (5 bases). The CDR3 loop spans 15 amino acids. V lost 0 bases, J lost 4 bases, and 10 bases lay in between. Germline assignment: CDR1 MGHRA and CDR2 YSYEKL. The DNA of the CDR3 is TGCGCCAGCAGCCAAGATGACGGGGGGAATCAGCCCCAGCATTTT. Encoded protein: CASSQDDGGNQPQHF.

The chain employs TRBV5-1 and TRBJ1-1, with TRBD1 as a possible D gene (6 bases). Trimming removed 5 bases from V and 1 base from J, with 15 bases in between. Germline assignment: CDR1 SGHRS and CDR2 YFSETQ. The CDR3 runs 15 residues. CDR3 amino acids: CASRTQGGTNTEAFF. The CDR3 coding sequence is TGCGCCAGCAGGACTCAAGGGGGAACGAACACTGAAGCTTTCTTT.

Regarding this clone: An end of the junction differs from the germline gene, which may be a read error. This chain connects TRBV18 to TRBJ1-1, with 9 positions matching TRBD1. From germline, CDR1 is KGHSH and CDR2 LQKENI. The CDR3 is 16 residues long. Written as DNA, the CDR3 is TGTGCCAGCTCCCCACCTAGCGGACAGGGGAGGACTGAAGCTTTCTTT. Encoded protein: CASSPPSGQGRTEAFF. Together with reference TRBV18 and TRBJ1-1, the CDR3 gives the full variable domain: NAGVMQNPRHLVRRRGQEARLRCSPMKGHSHVYWYRQLPEEGLKFMVYLQKENIIDESGMPKERFSAEFPKEGPSILRIQQVVRGDSAAYFCASSPPSGQGRTEAFFGQGTRLTVV.

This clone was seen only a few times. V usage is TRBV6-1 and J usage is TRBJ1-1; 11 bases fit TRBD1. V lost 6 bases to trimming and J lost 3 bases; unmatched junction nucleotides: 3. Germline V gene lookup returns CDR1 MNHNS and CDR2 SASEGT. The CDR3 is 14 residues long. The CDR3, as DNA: TGTGCCAGCAGGGGGGACAGGGGGGACACTGAAGCTTTCTTT. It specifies CASRGDRGDTEAFF.

The CDR3 DNA reads as TGTGCCAGCAGCAGAGAAGCGGGAGCGGGAGAGACCCAGTACTTC. This codes for CASSREAGAGETQYF. The V and J genes are TRBV5-4 and TRBJ2-5; 8 bases line up with TRBD2. After removal of 4 bases from V and 4 bases from J, the junction contained 9 bases not matched to a gene. Germline CDR1 SGHNT, CDR2 YYREEE (reference sequence). This CDR3 is built from 15 residues.

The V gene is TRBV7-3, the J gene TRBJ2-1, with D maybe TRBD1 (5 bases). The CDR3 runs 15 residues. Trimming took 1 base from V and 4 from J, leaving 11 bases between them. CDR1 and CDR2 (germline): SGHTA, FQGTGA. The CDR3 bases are TGTGCCAGCAGCTTAAATAGGGGCTCGTACAATGAGCAGTTCTTC. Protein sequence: CASSLNRGSYNEQFF.

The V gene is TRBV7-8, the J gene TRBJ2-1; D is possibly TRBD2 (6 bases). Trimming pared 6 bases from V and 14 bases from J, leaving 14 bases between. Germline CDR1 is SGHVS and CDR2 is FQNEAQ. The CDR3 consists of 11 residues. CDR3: CASSLSGTKFF. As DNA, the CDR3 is TGTGCCAGCAGTCTTAGCGGCACGAAGTTCTTC.

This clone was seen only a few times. Here the CDR3 reads CASIPETGTNTGELFF. As DNA, the CDR3 is TGTGCCAGTATCCCCGAGACAGGAACCAACACCGGGGAGCTGTTTTTT. The J gene is TRBJ2-2, the V gene TRBV19, with D possibly being TRBD1 (6 bases). The CDR3 is 16 residues long. Trimming removed 7 bases from V and 2 bases from J, with 17 bases in between. Germline V gives CDR1 LNHDA, CDR2 SQIVND (reference sequence).

The CDR3 sequence is CASSLGGTLEETQYF. DNA for the CDR3: TGTGCCAGCAGCTTAGGGGGAACACTAGAAGAGACCCAGTACTTC. V gene TRBV7-2 combines with J gene TRBJ2-5; D possibly corresponds to TRBD2 (5 bases). V was trimmed by 1 base and J by 3 bases, leaving 12 bases between them. The CDR3 runs to 15 residues. Germline assignment: CDR1 SGHTA and CDR2 FQGNSA.

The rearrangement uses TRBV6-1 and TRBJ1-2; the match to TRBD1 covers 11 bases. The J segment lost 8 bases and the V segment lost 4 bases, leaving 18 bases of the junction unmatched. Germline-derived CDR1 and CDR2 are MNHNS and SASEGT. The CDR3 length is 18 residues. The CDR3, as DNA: TGTGCCAGCAGTGCCCGGGACAGGGGGAGAGGGTTATGGTGGGGCTACACCTTC. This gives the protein CASSARDRGRGLWWGYTF.

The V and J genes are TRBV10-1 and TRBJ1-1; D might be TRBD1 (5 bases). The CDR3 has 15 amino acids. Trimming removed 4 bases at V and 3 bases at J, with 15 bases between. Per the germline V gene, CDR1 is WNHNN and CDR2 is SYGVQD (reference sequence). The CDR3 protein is CASSAHGTSHTEAFF. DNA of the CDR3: TGCGCCAGCAGTGCCCACGGGACTTCCCACACTGAAGCTTTCTTT.

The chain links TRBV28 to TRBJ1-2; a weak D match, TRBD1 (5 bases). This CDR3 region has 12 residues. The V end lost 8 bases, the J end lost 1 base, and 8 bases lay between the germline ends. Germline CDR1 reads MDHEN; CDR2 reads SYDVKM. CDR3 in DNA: TGTGCCAGCTGGGGCTTTAACTATGGCTACACCTTC. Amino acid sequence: CASWGFNYGYTF.

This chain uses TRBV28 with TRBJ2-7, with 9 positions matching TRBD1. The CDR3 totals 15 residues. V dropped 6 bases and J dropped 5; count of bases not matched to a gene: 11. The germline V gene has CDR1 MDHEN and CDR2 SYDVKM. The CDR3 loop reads CASSPPGQGSNEQYF. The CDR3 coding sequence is TGTGCCAGCAGCCCCCCGGGACAGGGTTCCAACGAGCAGTACTTC.

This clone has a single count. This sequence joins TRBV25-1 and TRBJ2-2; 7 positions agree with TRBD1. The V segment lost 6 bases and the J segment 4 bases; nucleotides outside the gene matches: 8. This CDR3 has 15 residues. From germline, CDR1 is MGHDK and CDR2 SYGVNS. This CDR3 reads CASRGGTVITGELFF. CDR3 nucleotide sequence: TGTGCCAGCAGAGGTGGGACAGTGATCACCGGGGAGCTGTTTTTT.

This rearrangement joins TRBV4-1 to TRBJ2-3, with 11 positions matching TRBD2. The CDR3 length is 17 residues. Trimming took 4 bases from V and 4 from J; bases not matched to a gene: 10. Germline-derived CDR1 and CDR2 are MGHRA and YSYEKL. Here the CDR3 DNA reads TGCGCCAGCAGCCCTTCACCCACTAGCGGGGGACCAGATACGCAGTATTTT. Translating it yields CASSPSPTSGGPDTQYF.

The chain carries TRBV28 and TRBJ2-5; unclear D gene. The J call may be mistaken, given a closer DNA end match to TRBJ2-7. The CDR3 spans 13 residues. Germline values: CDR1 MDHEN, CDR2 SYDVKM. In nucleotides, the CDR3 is TGTGCCAGCAGTTTTGGAAGAGACTACGAGCAGTACTTC. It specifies CASSFGRDYEQYF.

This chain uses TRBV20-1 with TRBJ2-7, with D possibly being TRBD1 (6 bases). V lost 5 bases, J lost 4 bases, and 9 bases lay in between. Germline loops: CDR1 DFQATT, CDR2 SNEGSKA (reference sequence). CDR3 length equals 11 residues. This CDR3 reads CSADRSYEQYF. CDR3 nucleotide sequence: TGCAGTGCTGACAGGAGTTACGAGCAGTACTTC.

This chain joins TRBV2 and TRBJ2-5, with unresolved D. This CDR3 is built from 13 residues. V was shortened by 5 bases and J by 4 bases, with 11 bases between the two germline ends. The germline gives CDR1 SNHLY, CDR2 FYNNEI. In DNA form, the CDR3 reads TGTGCCAGCAGTCCCCTGGGCGTAGAGACCCAGTACTTC. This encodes CASSPLGVETQYF.

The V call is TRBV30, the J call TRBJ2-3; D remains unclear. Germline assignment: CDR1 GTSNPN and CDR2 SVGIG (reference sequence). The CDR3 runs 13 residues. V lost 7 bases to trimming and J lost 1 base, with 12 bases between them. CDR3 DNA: TGTGCCTTTAGCCAACTCCGCACAGATACGCAGTATTTT. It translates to CAFSQLRTDTQYF. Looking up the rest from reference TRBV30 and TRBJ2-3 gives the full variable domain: SQTIHQWPATLVQPVGSPLSLECTVEGTSNPNLYWYRQAAGRGLQLLFYSVGIGQISSEVPQNLSASRPQDRQFILSSKKLLLSDSGFYLCAFSQLRTDTQYFGPGTRLTVL.

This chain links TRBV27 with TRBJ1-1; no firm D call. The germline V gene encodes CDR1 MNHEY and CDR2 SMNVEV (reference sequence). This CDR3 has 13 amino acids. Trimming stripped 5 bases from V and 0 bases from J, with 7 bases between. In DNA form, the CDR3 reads TGTGCCAGCAGTGCCGAGATGAACACTGAAGCTTTCTTT. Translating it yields CASSAEMNTEAFF.

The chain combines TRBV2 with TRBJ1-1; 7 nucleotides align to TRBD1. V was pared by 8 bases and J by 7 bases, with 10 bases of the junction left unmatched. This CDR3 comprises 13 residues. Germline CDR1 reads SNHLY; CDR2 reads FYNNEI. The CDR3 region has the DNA TGTGCCAGCCGGCCCACAGGGGCCGGTGAAGCTTTCTTT. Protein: CASRPTGAGEAFF.

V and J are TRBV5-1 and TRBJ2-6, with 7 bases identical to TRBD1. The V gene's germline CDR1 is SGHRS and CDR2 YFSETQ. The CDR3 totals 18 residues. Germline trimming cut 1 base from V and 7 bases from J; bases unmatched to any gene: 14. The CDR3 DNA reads TGCGCCAGCAGCTTGTCTAGCCAGGGGGTTCGGTTAGCCAACGTCCTGACTTTC. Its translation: CASSLSSQGVRLANVLTF.

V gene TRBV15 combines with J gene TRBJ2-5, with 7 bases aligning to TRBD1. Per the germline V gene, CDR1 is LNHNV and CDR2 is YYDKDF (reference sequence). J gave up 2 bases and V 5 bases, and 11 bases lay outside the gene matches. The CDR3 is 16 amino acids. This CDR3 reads CATSGHDRVGQETQYF. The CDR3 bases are TGTGCCACCAGCGGACACGACAGGGTAGGGCAAGAGACCCAGTACTTC.

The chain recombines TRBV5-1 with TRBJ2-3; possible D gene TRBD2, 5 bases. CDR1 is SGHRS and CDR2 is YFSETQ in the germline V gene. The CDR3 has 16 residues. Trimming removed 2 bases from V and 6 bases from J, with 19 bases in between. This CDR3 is CASSFAARAGKDTQYF. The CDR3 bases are TGCGCCAGCAGCTTCGCGGCGCGGGCGGGCAAGGATACGCAGTATTTT.

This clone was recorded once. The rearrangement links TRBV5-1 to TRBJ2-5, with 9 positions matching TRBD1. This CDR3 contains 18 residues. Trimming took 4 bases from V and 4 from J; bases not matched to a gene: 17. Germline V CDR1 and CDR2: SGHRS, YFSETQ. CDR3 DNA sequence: TGCGCCAGCAGCATACTCGGGTCCTGGGACAGGGCAGCAGAGACCCAGTACTTC. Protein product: CASSILGSWDRAAETQYF.

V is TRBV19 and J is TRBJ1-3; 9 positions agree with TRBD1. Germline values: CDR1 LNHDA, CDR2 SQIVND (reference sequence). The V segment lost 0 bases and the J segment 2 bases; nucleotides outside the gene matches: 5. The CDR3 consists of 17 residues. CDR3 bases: TGTGCCAGTAGTATAGATGGCACAGGGGGCGCTGGAAACACCATATATTTT. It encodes CASSIDGTGGAGNTIYF.